The clone carrying this TCR beta chain was recorded a few times. One entry per CDR3 protein, called by TCRdb with MiXCR from the 5' RACE reads. The sample contains about 52,000 distinct CDR3 sequences, 5.5% to 7.5% of which appear only once. Trimming stripped 3 bases from V and 5 bases from J, with 16 bases between. From germline, CDR1 is DFQATT and CDR2 SNEGSKA (reference sequence). The CDR3 totals 14 residues. This entry belongs to a study of early T cells in non-severe SARS-CoV-2 infection. The specimen sequenced was whole blood. This receptor was obtained from an adult who was a healthcare worker with PCR-confirmed SARS-CoV-2 infection or an uninfected control (not recorded which). The chain has TRBV20-1 and TRBJ1-2, with D unclear. DNA of the CDR3: TGCAGTGCTAGCGTTCTTCGGGGTGAATATGGCTACACCTTC. It specifies CSASVLRGEYGYTF.